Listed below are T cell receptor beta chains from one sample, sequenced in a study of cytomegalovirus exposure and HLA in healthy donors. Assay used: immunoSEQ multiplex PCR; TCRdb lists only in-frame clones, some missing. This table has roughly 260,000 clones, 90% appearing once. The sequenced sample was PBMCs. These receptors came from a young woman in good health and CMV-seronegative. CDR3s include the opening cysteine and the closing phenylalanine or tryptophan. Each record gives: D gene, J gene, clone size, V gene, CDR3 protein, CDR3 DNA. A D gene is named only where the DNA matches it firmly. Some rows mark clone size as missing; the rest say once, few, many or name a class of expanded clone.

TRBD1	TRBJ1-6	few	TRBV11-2	CASNAGQGRSPLHF	TGTGCCAGCAACGCGGGACAGGGGCGTTCACCCCTCCACTTT
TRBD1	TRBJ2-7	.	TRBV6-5	CASSYAGTGGYEQYF	TGTGCCAGCAGTTACGCCGGGACAGGGGGCTACGAGCAGTACTTC
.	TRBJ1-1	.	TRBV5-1	CASSLDGLMNTEAFF	TGCGCCAGCAGCTTGGATGGACTAATGAACACTGAAGCTTTCTTT
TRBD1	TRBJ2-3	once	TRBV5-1	CASSLDRGEDTQYF	TGCGCCAGCAGCTTGGACAGGGGAGAAGATACGCAGTATTTT
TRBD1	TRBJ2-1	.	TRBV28	CASSLTATGGPYNEQFF	TGTGCCAGCAGTTTAACCGCAACAGGGGGGCCCTACAATGAGCAGTTCTTC
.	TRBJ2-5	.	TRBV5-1	CASSGWDNQETQYF	TGCGCCAGCAGCGGCTGGGACAACCAAGAGACCCAGTACTTC
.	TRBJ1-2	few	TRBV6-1	CASSATGRPYGYTF	TGTGCCAGCAGTGCTACCGGGAGGCCCTATGGCTACACCTTC
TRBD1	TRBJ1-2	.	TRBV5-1	CASSPLELRQGPFPGYTF	TGCGCCAGCAGCCCCCTGGAGCTCAGACAGGGCCCCTTTCCAGGCTACACCTTC
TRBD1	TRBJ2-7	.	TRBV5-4	CASSPGTAYEQYF	TGTGCCAGCAGCCCAGGGACAGCCTACGAGCAGTACTTC
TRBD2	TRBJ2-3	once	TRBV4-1	CASSQTSGETDTQYF	TGCGCCAGCAGCCAGACTAGCGGGGAGACAGATACGCAGTATTTT
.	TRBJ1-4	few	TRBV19	CASSIFWGPDEKLFF	TGTGCCAGTAGTATCTTCTGGGGGCCTGATGAAAAACTGTTTTTT
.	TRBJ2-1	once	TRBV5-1	CASSSARELVIEQFF	TGCGCCAGCAGCTCGGCTAGGGAACTAGTTATTGAGCAGTTCTTC
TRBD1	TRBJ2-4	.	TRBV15	CATSRTGGWGNIQYF	TGTGCCACCAGCAGAACAGGGGGCTGGGGAAACATTCAGTACTTC
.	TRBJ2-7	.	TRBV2	CASIRGSEQYF	TGTGCCAGCATTAGAGGCAGCGAGCAGTACTTC
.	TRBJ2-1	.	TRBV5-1	CASSSTNRFSFNEQFF	TGCGCCAGCAGCTCAACCAACAGGTTCTCATTCAATGAGCAGTTCTTC
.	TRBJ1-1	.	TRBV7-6	CASSLWAPGNTEAFF	TGTGCCAGCAGCTTATGGGCGCCGGGAAACACTGAAGCTTTCTTT
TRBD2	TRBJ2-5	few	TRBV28	CASSPTSGGAKTQYF	TGTGCCAGCAGTCCGACTAGCGGGGGGGCCAAGACCCAGTACTTC
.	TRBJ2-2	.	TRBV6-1	CASTEGTGELFF	TGTGCCAGCACCGAGGGTACCGGGGAGCTGTTTTTT
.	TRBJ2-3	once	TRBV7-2	CASSLDRLADGTQYF	TGTGCCAGCAGCTTAGACCGACTTGCGGATGGTACGCAGTATTTT
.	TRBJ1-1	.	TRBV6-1	CASSALGSMNTEAFF	TGTGCCAGCAGTGCCCTGGGGAGCATGAACACTGAAGCTTTCTTT
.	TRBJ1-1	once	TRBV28	CASSFGFSGYVDTEAFF	TGTGCCAGCAGTTTCGGGTTCTCAGGGTACGTGGACACTGAAGCTTTCTTT
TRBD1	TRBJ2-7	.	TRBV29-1	CSVSPRDRGTEQYF	TGCAGCGTAAGCCCCCGGGACAGGGGGACCGAGCAGTACTTC
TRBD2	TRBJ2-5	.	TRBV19	CASSIDATSGGKQETQYF	TGTGCCAGTAGTATAGACGCGACTAGCGGGGGGAAGCAAGAGACCCAGTACTTC
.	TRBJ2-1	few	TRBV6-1	CASKRRDEQFF	TGTGCCAGCAAAAGGAGGGATGAGCAGTTCTTC